This TCR beta chain emerged from a study of blood T cell repertoires in COVID-19. Study summary: Acute and convalescent COVID-19 specimens originated in the United States, Italy and Spain.

Original processing notes: Amplified reference gene primers provided the basis for estimating nucleated cell counts. The method was immunoSEQ multiplex PCR; TCRdb's version includes in-frame clones alone and lacks a portion of them. The V and J calls and clone size are taken from that table; D and trimming were inferred from the DNA. The sample carries around 140,000 clones, 84% recorded once. Germline assignment: CDR1 SGHNT and CDR2 YYREEE (reference sequence). V trimming: 0 bases; J trimming: 2 bases; junction bases outside the gene matches: 2. This CDR3 spans 15 amino acids. The sequencing input was PBMCs or T cells enriched from blood (not recorded which). V usage is TRBV5-4 and J usage is TRBJ1-2; 9 positions agree with TRBD1. This clonotype originated in a woman aged 50 to 60 with acute COVID-19. CDR3 sequence reads: CASSLGDRDNYGYTF. CDR3 nucleotide sequence: TGTGCCAGCAGCTTGGGGGACAGGGACAACTATGGCTACACCTTC.